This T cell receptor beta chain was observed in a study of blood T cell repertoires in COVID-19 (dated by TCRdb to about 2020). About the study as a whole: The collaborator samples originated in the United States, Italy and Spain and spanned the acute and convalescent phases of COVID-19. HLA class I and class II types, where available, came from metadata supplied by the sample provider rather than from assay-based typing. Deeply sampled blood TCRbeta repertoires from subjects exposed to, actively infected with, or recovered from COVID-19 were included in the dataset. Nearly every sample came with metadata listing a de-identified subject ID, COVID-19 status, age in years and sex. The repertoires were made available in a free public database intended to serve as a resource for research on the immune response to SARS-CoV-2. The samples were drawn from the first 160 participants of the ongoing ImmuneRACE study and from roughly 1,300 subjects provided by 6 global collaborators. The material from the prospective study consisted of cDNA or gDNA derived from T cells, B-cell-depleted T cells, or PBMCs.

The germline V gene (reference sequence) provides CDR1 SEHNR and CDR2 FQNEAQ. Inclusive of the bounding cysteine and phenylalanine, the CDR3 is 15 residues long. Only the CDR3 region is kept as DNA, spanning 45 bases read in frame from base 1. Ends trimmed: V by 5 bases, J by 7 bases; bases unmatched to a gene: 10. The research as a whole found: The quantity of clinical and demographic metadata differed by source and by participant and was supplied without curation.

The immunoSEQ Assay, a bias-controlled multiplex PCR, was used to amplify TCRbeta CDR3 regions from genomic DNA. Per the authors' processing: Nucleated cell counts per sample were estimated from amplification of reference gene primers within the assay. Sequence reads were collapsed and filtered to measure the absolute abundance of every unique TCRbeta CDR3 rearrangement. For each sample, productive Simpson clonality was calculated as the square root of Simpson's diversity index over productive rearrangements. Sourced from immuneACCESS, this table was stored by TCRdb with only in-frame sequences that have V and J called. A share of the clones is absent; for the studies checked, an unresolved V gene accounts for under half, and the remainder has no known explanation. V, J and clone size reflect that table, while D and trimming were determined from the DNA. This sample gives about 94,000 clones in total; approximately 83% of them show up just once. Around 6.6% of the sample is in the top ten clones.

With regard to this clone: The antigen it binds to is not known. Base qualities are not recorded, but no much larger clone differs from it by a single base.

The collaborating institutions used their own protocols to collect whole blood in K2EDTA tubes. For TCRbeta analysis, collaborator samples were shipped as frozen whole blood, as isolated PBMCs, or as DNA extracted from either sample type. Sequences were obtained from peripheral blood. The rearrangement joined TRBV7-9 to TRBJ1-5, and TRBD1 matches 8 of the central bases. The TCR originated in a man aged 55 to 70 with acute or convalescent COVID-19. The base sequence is TGTGCCAGCAGCCCCGCGCAGGGGGCCTTACAGCCCCAGCATTTT. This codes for CASSPAQGALQPQHF. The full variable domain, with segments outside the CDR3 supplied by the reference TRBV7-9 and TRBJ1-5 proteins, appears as DTGVSQNPRHKITKRGQNVTFRCDPISEHNRLYWYRQTLGQGPEFLTYFQNEAQLEKSRLLSDRFSAERPKGSFSTLEIQRTEQGDSAMYLCASSPAQGALQPQHFGDGTRLSIL.